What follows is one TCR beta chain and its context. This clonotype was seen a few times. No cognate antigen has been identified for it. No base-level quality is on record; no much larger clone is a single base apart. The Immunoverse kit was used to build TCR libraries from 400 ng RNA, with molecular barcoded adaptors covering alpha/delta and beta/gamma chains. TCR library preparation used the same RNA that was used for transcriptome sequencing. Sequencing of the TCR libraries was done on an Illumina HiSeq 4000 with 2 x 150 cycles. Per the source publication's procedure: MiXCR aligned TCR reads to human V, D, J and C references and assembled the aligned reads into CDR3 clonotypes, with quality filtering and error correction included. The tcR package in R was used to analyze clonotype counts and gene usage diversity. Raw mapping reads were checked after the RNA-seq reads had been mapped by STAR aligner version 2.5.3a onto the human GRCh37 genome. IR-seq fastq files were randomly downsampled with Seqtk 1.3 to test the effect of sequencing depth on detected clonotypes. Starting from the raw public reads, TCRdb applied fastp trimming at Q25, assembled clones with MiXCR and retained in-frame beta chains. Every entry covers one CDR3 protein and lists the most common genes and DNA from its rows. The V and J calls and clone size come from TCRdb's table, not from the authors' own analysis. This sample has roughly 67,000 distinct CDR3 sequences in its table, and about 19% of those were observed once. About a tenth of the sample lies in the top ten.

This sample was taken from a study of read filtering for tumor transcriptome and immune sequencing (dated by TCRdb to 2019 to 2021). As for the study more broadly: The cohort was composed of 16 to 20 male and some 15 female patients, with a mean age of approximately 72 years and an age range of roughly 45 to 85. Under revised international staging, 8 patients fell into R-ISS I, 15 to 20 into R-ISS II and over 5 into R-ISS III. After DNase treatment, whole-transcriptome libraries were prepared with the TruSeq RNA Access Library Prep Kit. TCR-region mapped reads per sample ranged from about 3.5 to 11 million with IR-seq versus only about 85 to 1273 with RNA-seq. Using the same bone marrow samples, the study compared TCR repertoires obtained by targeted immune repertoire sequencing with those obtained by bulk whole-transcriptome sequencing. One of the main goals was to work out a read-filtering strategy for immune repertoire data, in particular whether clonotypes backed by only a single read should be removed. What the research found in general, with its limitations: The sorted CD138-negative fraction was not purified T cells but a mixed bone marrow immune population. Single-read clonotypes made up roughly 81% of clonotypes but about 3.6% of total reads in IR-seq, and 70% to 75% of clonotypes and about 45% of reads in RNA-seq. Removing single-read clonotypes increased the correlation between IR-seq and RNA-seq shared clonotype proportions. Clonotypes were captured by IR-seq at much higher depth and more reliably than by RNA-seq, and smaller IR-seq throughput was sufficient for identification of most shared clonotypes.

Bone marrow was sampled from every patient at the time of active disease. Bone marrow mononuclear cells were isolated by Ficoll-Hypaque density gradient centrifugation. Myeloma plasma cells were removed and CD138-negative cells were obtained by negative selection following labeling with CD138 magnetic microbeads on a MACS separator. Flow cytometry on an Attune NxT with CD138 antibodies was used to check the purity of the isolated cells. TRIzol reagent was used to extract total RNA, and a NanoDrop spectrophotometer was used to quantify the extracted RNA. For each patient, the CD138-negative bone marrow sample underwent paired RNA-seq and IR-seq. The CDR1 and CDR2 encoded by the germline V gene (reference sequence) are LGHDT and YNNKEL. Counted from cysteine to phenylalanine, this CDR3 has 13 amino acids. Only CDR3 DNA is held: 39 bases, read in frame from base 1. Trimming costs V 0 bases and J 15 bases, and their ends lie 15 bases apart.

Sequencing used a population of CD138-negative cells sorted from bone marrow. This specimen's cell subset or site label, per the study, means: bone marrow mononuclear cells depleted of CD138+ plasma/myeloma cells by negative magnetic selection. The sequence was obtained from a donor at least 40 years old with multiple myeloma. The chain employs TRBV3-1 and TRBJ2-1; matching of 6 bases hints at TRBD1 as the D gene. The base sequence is TGTGCCAGCAGCCAAGATTCAGTCCAGGGGTTGTTCTTC. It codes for CASSQDSVQGLFF.